This T cell receptor beta chain was captured by sequencing in a study of blood T cell repertoires in COVID-19. For the study at large: Samples of COVID-19 (acute and convalescent) were obtained from the United States, Italy and Spain. In each case, the material was cDNA or gDNA derived from T cells, B-cell-depleted T cells, or PBMCs.

Germline V gene data show CDR1 as LGHDT and CDR2 as YNNKEL (reference sequence). This CDR3 is built from 12 residues. V lost 2 bases and J 7 bases, leaving 3 bases between the germline ends. Assay: immunoSEQ multiplex PCR; the TCRdb copy retains only in-frame clones and omits some. Here the sample spans about 130,000 clones, approximately 83% being singletons. Sequencing was done on a sample of peripheral blood. The sequence was obtained from a woman aged 45-59 years with acute or convalescent COVID-19. This chain links TRBV3-1 (or the pseudogene TRBV3-2) with TRBJ1-6, with D unclear. CDR3 loop: CASSQPNSPLHF. CDR3 sequence (DNA): TGTGCCAGCAGCCAACCAAATTCACCCCTCCACTTT.